This record looks at one TCR beta chain sequence and its context. The germline V gene has CDR1 MNHNS and CDR2 SASEGT. V was clipped by 7 bases and J by 1 base, with 11 bases between them. The CDR3 consists of 13 residues. The entry originates in a study of shared clonotypes between healthy human individuals. Study information: Researchers assigned three CD4 naive, three CD4 memory, two CD8 naive and one CD8 memory plate to each donor.

Deep-level settings were used for running the assay. In the sorted-subset replicate PCRs, about 200 ng DNA, 25,000 to 30,000 T cell genomes, was used. Profiled with immunoSEQ multiplex PCR; TCRdb holds only in-frame clones, not every one. The profile shows about 1.1 million clones, approximately 77% of them singletons. This TCR derives from a man between 18 and 35 years old in good health. Some clones in this sample may be carry-over from other donors' samples. The sequenced sample was memory CD4+ T cells from PBMCs. This sample's subset: CD45RA-negative fraction. J is TRBJ2-7 and V is TRBV6-1; D unclear. The chain's CDR3 is CASTTVGSYEQYF. The CDR3, as DNA: TGTGCCAGCACCACGGTGGGGTCCTACGAGCAGTACTTC.